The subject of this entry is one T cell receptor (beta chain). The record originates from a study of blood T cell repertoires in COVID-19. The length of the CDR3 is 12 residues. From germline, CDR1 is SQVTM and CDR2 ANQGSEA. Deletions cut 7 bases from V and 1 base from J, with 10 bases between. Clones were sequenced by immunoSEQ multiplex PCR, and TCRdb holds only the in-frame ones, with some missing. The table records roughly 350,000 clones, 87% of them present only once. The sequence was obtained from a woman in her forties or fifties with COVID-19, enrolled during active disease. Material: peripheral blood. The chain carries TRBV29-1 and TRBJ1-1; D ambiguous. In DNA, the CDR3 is TGCAGCGCAGGAGGCCAGAACACTGAAGCTTTCTTT. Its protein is CSAGGQNTEAFF.